The 17 T cell receptor beta chains listed next were all sequenced from one sample in a study of blood T cell repertoires in COVID-19. The assay was immunoSEQ multiplex PCR, and TCRdb's table has in-frame clones only and misses some. Here the sample spans approximately 250,000 clones, 84% being singletons. Sequencing was performed on peripheral blood. These receptor sequences come from a human donor in a cohort sampled during active COVID-19.

About this clone: At the DNA level, this CDR3 is encoded by other sequences in the same sample as well. V usage is TRBV3-1 (or the pseudogene TRBV3-2) and J usage is TRBJ2-5, with TRBD2 matching 8 bases. Germline CDR1 LGHDT, CDR2 YNNKEL (reference sequence). The CDR3 is made up of 14 amino acids. V gave up 3 bases and J gave up 5 bases; unmatched junction bases: 5. In DNA, the CDR3 is TGTGCCAGCAGCCAGGCGGGGGGCCGGGAGACCCAGTACTTC. This encodes CASSQAGGRETQYF.

The chain employs TRBV6-5 and TRBJ2-3; 8 bases map to TRBD1. Germline-derived CDR1 and CDR2 are MNHEY and SVGAGI. The CDR3 runs to 13 residues. V lost 5 bases to trimming and J lost 7 bases; unmatched junction nucleotides: 5. The CDR3 DNA follows: TGTGCCAGCAGTCAGACAGGGGAAAATACGCAGTATTTT. It translates to CASSQTGENTQYF.

This chain links TRBV2 with TRBJ2-1; weak D call: TRBD1 (6 bases). V was shortened by 7 bases and J by 5 bases, with 15 bases between the two germline ends. The CDR3 consists of 14 residues. CDR1 and CDR2 from the germline V gene are SNHLY and FYNNEI. CDR3 nucleotides: TGTGCCAGCACCCCGCAGGGGAACAACAATGAGCAGTTCTTC. Its translation is CASTPQGNNNEQFF. Complete variable domain (other parts from reference TRBV2 and TRBJ2-1): EPEVTQTPSHQVTQMGQEVILRCVPISNHLYFYWYRQILGQKVEFLVSFYNNEISEKSEIFDDQFSVERPDGSNFTLKIRSTKLEDSAMYFCASTPQGNNNEQFFGPGTRLTVL.

This clone was seen once. In the same sample, other DNA sequences code for this CDR3. The CDR3 region has the DNA TGTGCCAGCAGCTTACAGGGCTACACTGAAGCTTTCTTT. Residues: CASSLQGYTEAFF. The rearrangement uses TRBV7-2 and TRBJ1-1, with a weak D call TRBD1 (5 bases). Trimming left V 2 bases short and J 3 bases short, with 7 bases between. Per the germline V gene, CDR1 is SGHTA and CDR2 is FQGNSA. This CDR3 comprises 13 residues.

The J gene is TRBJ2-7, the V gene TRBV7-2, with 10 bases identical to TRBD2. The CDR3 extends over 14 amino acids. The germline CDR1 and CDR2 sequences are SGHTA and FQGNSA. Unmatched junction bases numbered 5, after V lost 5 bases and J lost 4 bases. DNA for the CDR3: TGTGCCAGCAGCATCGTTAGCGGGGGGTACGAGCAGTACTTC. It encodes CASSIVSGGYEQYF.

The rearrangement joins TRBV5-1 to TRBJ2-5; D not resolved. The germline V gene has CDR1 SGHRS and CDR2 YFSETQ. Trimming took off 2 bases at V and 6 bases at J, with 8 bases between the two ends. This CDR3 has 12 residues. CDR3 loop: CASSFPPQTQYF. In DNA form, the CDR3 reads TGCGCCAGCAGCTTCCCCCCTCAGACCCAGTACTTC.

The gene calls are TRBV24-1 and TRBJ2-1; 7 bases match TRBD1. The CDR3 is made up of 16 amino acids. Germline loops: CDR1 KGHDR, CDR2 SFDVKD. V was pared by 3 bases and J by 2 bases, with 6 bases of the junction left unmatched. The CDR3 DNA follows: TGTGCCACCAGTGATCTACAGGGGCCGCCCTACAATGAGCAGTTCTTC. It specifies CATSDLQGPPYNEQFF.

This clone was recorded a few times. The chain combines TRBV10-1 with TRBJ1-1; possible D gene TRBD1, 6 bases. Germline V gene data show CDR1 as WNHNN and CDR2 as SYGVQD (reference sequence). The V end was cut by 4 bases, the J end by 6 bases, with 6 bases between. The CDR3 consists of 11 residues. CDR3 bases: TGCGCCAGCAGTGCAGGGGCTGAAGCTTTCTTT. Protein: CASSAGAEAFF.

The chain joins TRBV5-4 to TRBJ2-3; 13 bases map to TRBD2. The CDR3 runs to 16 residues. CDR1 and CDR2 from the germline V gene are SGHNT and YYREEE (reference sequence). J gave up 3 bases and V 2 bases, and 3 bases lay outside the gene matches. For the CDR3, the DNA is TGTGCCAGCAGCTTCCCGGGACTAGCGGGGACAGATACGCAGTATTTT. Protein product: CASSFPGLAGTDTQYF.

The chain recombines TRBV18 with TRBJ2-1, with 9 bases that match TRBD2. V lost 3 bases and J lost 6; bases outside the gene matches: 6. The CDR3 spans 15 residues. The germline V gene has CDR1 KGHSH and CDR2 LQKENI. This chain's CDR3 is CASSPPGLALNEQFF. The CDR3 bases are TGTGCCAGCTCACCCCCGGGACTAGCCCTCAATGAGCAGTTCTTC. Full variable domain (missing parts from reference TRBV18 and TRBJ2-1): NAGVMQNPRHLVRRRGQEARLRCSPMKGHSHVYWYRQLPEEGLKFMVYLQKENIIDESGMPKERFSAEFPKEGPSILRIQQVVRGDSAAYFCASSPPGLALNEQFFGPGTRLTVL.

This clone was detected a few times. The V and J genes are TRBV7-3 and TRBJ1-2, with unresolved D. CDR3 length: 13 residues. Germline CDR1 is SGHTA and CDR2 is FQGTGA. The ends were cut back, 0 bases at V and 2 bases at J, with 4 bases in the middle. The CDR3 region is CASSLTRNYGYTF. DNA for the CDR3: TGTGCCAGCAGCTTAACCAGGAACTATGGCTACACCTTC.

V usage is TRBV19 and J usage is TRBJ2-1, with 8 nucleotides matching TRBD2. V lost 3 bases, J lost 9 bases, and 13 bases stayed unmatched. CDR1 is LNHDA, CDR2 SQIVND, per germline (reference sequence). This CDR3 is 16 amino acids long. The CDR3 nucleotides are TGTGCCAGTAGTATCCTAGCGGGCATACAGCGTAGTGAGCAGTTCTTC. Amino acids: CASSILAGIQRSEQFF.

In its sample, this clone was seen once. V and J are TRBV6-1 and TRBJ2-5, with 12 bases fitting TRBD2. The J segment lost 1 base and the V segment lost 4 bases, leaving 10 bases of the junction unmatched. Germline CDR1 MNHNS, CDR2 SASEGT. The CDR3 sequence is 18 residues long. The DNA of the CDR3 is TGTGCCAGCAGTGCACCAAAAAGACTAGCGGGGGTCCAAGAGACCCAGTACTTC. Its protein is CASSAPKRLAGVQETQYF.

This clone was seen more than once but under ten times. CDR3 loop: CASSPGQISFRPPEAFF. CDR3 bases: TGTGCCAGCAGCCCGGGACAGATCTCTTTTCGCCCACCTGAAGCTTTCTTT. The genes are TRBV27 and TRBJ1-1; 7 bases agree with TRBD1. V was clipped by 6 bases and J by 6 bases; unmatched bases: 19. The germline V gene encodes CDR1 MNHEY and CDR2 SMNVEV (reference sequence). The CDR3 is 17 amino acids.

The rearrangement joins TRBV10-2 to TRBJ2-1, with TRBD2 matching over 9 bases. Germline CDR1 WSHSY, CDR2 SAAADI. The CDR3 has 16 amino acids. With 3 bases clipped from V and 6 bases from J, the junction kept 9 bases outside the gene matches. CDR3 loop: CASSDRRDSGSNEQFF. The CDR3, as DNA: TGCGCCAGCAGTGACCGCCGGGATAGCGGGAGCAATGAGCAGTTCTTC.

V usage is TRBV10-1 and J usage is TRBJ1-1; TRBD1 is a possible D gene (5 bases). The CDR3 length is 15 residues. The germline V and J ends were trimmed by 8 bases and 2 bases, with 18 bases remaining between them. Germline V CDR1 and CDR2: WNHNN, SYGVQD (reference sequence). This CDR3 is CASRRPLTDNTEAFF. The CDR3 nucleotides are TGCGCCAGCCGCCGTCCCCTGACAGATAACACTGAAGCTTTCTTT.

The chain combines TRBV19 with TRBJ1-3; no firm D call. CDR1 LNHDA and CDR2 SQIVND come from the germline V gene (reference sequence). The CDR3 extends over 15 amino acids. Trimming took 5 bases from V and 0 from J, leaving 11 bases between them. The CDR3 DNA follows: TGTGCCAGTAGTTCCCGCCCAGACTCTGGAAACACCATATATTTT. This translates into CASSSRPDSGNTIYF.